Below are 22 T cell receptor beta chains sequenced from a single sample in a study of cytomegalovirus exposure and HLA in healthy donors. Researchers ran the PCR with 60 Vbeta and 13 Jbeta primers. Assay: immunoSEQ multiplex PCR; the TCRdb copy retains only in-frame clones and omits some. The sample consists of under 200,000 clones, over 75% of them appearing once. The sequenced material came from PBMCs. The source of these receptors is a woman aged 50 to 60 in good health and CMV-seronegative.

V and J are TRBV4-1 and TRBJ2-7; 12 bases map to TRBD2. The CDR3 is 15 amino acids. Germline CDR1 is MGHRA and CDR2 is YSYEKL. V lost 5 bases, J lost 5 bases, and 7 bases stayed unmatched. The CDR3 nucleotides are TGCGCCAGCAGCGAGAGACTAGCGGGAGATGACGAGCAGTACTTC. Its translation is CASSERLAGDDEQYF.

A remark on this clone: One end of the junction varies from germline; a read error may be responsible. Other DNA sequences from this sample encode an identical CDR3 as well. This chain joins TRBV9 and TRBJ2-6, with 8 bases matching TRBD1. Germline CDR1 is SGDLS and CDR2 is YYNGEE. The CDR3 runs 16 residues. In DNA, the CDR3 is TGTGCCAGCAGCTCCGACAGGGGCTCTGGGGCCAACGTCCTGACCTTC. Translating gives CASSSDRGSGANVLTF.

The rearrangement links TRBV6-4 to TRBJ1-2; D gene ambiguous. CDR1 and CDR2 from the germline V gene are MRHNA and SNTAGT. V was pared by 5 bases and J by 2 bases, with 6 bases between. This CDR3 is 12 amino acids long. This chain's CDR3 is CASSNGNYGYTF. The CDR3 DNA reads as TGTGCCAGCAGTAACGGGAACTATGGCTACACCTTC.

The chain recombines TRBV9 with TRBJ2-3, with D unresolved. Trimming stripped 1 base from V and 5 bases from J, with 8 bases between. Per germline, CDR1 SGDLS and CDR2 YYNGEE. This CDR3 is built from 13 residues. The CDR3, as DNA: TGTGCCAGCAGCGTATTGGCGGAAGATACGCAGTATTTT. Translation gives CASSVLAEDTQYF.

This clone was seen only once. This chain links TRBV5-1 with TRBJ2-3, with D hard to call. CDR3 length: 12 amino acids. V lost 1 base, J lost 6 bases, and 6 bases lay in between. Germline values: CDR1 SGHRS, CDR2 YFSETQ. For the CDR3, the DNA is TGCGCCAGCAGCTTGTCCGTCGATACGCAGTATTTT. This encodes CASSLSVDTQYF.

V gene TRBV6-1 combines with J gene TRBJ2-1; D is unresolved. With 7 bases removed from V and 0 bases from J, the gap between germline ends came to 13 bases. This CDR3 region has 15 residues. Germline V gene data show CDR1 as MNHNS and CDR2 as SASEGT. The CDR3 nucleotides read TGTGCCAGCAATCTCCCCCCGAGCTCCTACAATGAGCAGTTCTTC. Translation gives CASNLPPSSYNEQFF.

Here the CDR3 reads CASSDALGQGTDTQYF. CDR3 coding DNA: TGTGCCAGCAGTGACGCCCTCGGACAGGGCACAGATACGCAGTATTTT. The rearrangement uses TRBV2 and TRBJ2-3; TRBD1 agrees at 7 bases. The junction had 7 bases not matched to a gene; V was cut back by 3 bases and J by 1 base. CDR1 and CDR2 (germline): SNHLY, FYNNEI. The CDR3 extends over 16 amino acids. Full variable domain (rest looked up from reference TRBV2 and TRBJ2-3): EPEVTQTPSHQVTQMGQEVILRCVPISNHLYFYWYRQILGQKVEFLVSFYNNEISEKSEIFDDQFSVERPDGSNFTLKIRSTKLEDSAMYFCASSDALGQGTDTQYFGPGTRLTVL.

The genes are TRBV11-3 and TRBJ2-2; TRBD1 matches 9 bases. The CDR3 is 13 amino acids. Germline V CDR1 and CDR2: SGHNT, YENEEA. After removal of 6 bases from V and 7 bases from J, the junction contained 3 bases not matched to a gene. Here the CDR3 DNA reads TGTGCCAGCAGGGGACAGGGAGTCGGGGAGCTGTTTTTT. It codes for CASRGQGVGELFF.

The chain employs TRBV2 and TRBJ2-3, with TRBD2 as a possible D gene (5 bases). V lost 7 bases and J lost 4, with 12 bases in between. CDR1 and CDR2 (germline): SNHLY, FYNNEI. The CDR3 is 13 amino acids. The CDR3 DNA is TGTGCCAGCAAACTTGGCGGGTCAGATACGCAGTATTTT. This codes for CASKLGGSDTQYF.

This rearrangement joins TRBV2 to TRBJ1-5; 11 nucleotides match TRBD1. Germline loops: CDR1 SNHLY, CDR2 FYNNEI. This CDR3 is built from 15 residues. J was trimmed by 6 bases and V by 6 bases; bases with no gene match: 7. The CDR3: CASRGTGGLTQPQHF. The CDR3 DNA is TGTGCCAGCAGGGGGACAGGGGGGCTCACTCAGCCCCAGCATTTT.

The chain carries TRBV21-1 and TRBJ2-7; the table assigns TRBD2, which was not confirmed against the DNA. TRBV21-1 is a documented pseudogene. The CDR3 covers 14 residues. This CDR3 reads CASTNCPAIGEQYF. As DNA, the CDR3 is TGTGCCAGCACCAATTGCCCAGCAATCGGGGAGCAGTACTTC.

The chain has TRBV30 and TRBJ1-2; perhaps TRBD1 as D (6 bases). This CDR3 has 14 residues. CDR1 and CDR2 from the germline V gene are GTSNPN and SVGIG (reference sequence). The V and J ends lost 1 base and 8 bases respectively, with 17 bases between them. CDR3 bases: TGTGCCTGGAGTGCGTTGGGGGCATCTGGAGGCTACACCTTC. Its translation is CAWSALGASGGYTF.

The DNA of the CDR3 is TGCGCCAGCAGCCACCCCCTAGGGGCAGATACGCAGTATTTT. Protein sequence: CASSHPLGADTQYF. This chain uses TRBV4-1 with TRBJ2-3; tentative D call: TRBD1 (5 bases). The CDR3 consists of 14 residues. CDR1 and CDR2 (germline): MGHRA, YSYEKL. V lost 3 bases and J 4 bases, leaving 11 bases between the germline ends.

This sequence joins TRBV10-1 and TRBJ2-5; TRBD2 matches at 9 bases. The end of the DNA is better explained by TRBJ2-7, so the J call may be wrong. CDR3 length: 16 amino acids. Germline assignment: CDR1 WNHNN and CDR2 SYGVQD (reference sequence). CDR3 residues: CASSESRPSGVYEQYF. The DNA for the CDR3 is TGCGCCAGCAGTGAGTCGAGGCCTAGCGGGGTCTACGAGCAGTACTTC.

The chain is built from TRBV5-1 and TRBJ2-7; 8 bases are shared with TRBD1. V lost 2 bases and J lost 2; bases outside the gene matches: 3. This CDR3 is 14 amino acids long. The germline CDR1 and CDR2 sequences are SGHRS and YFSETQ. In nucleotides, the CDR3 is TGCGCCAGCAGCTTTTCGGACAGGGCCTACGAGCAGTACTTC. Its protein product is CASSFSDRAYEQYF.

The chain carries TRBV10-1 and TRBJ2-2; no firm D call. V shed 5 bases and J shed 1 base, with 8 bases lying between them. There are 14 residues in the CDR3. The germline V gene has CDR1 WNHNN and CDR2 SYGVQD (reference sequence). The DNA for the CDR3 is TGCGCCAGCAGTTTCCAGCGGAACACCGGGGAGCTGTTTTTT. Its protein is CASSFQRNTGELFF.

The gene calls are TRBV29-1 and TRBJ2-7, with 9 nucleotides matching TRBD2. The trim removed 6 bases at V and 1 base at J, leaving 7 bases unmatched. The germline V gene encodes CDR1 SQVTM and CDR2 ANQGSEA. The CDR3 totals 14 residues. CDR3 protein: CSVLGLAGSYEQYF. The CDR3 DNA follows: TGCAGCGTCCTAGGGCTAGCGGGGTCCTACGAGCAGTACTTC.

The chain recombines TRBV6-6 with TRBJ2-3; 7 nucleotides align to TRBD1. Germline V gives CDR1 MNHNY, CDR2 SVGAGI (reference sequence). J lost 4 bases, V lost 8 bases, and 6 bases had no gene match. The CDR3 is 13 residues long. The CDR3 bases are TGTGCCAGCCTAGGGGGCATTTCAGATACGCAGTATTTT. Protein: CASLGGISDTQYF.

The chain uses TRBV28 and TRBJ2-4, with TRBD2 matching over 7 bases. V gave up 3 bases and J gave up 10 bases; unmatched junction bases: 12. From germline, CDR1 is MDHEN and CDR2 SYDVKM. CDR3 length: 15 amino acids. The CDR3 is CASSLAGRLANIQYF. The CDR3 DNA sequence: TGTGCCAGCAGTTTGGCGGGTCGACTAGCAAATATTCAGTACTTC.

The chain uses TRBV5-6 and TRBJ1-3; D call uncertain. The germline V and J ends were trimmed by 4 bases and 4 bases, with 9 bases remaining between them. There are 13 residues in the CDR3. The germline V gene encodes CDR1 SGHDT and CDR2 YYEEEE. The CDR3, as DNA: TGTGCCAGCAGCCGCGCCGGGGGAAACACCATATATTTT. Protein sequence: CASSRAGGNTIYF.

The chain recombines TRBV30 with TRBJ2-7; 9 bases align to TRBD1. Trimming removed 3 bases from V and 6 bases from J; junction bases left unmatched: 12. The CDR3 spans 15 residues. Per germline, CDR1 GTSNPN and CDR2 SVGIG (reference sequence). In nucleotides, the CDR3 is TGTGCCTGGAGCATAGGGGGACAGGGCCAAAGCGAGCAGTACTTC. Translation: CAWSIGGQGQSEQYF.

As DNA, the CDR3 is TGTGCCACCAGCAGAGATTGGGCCACCGGGGAGCTGTTTTTT. Its protein product is CATSRDWATGELFF. The rearrangement links TRBV15 to TRBJ2-2; D uncertain. Deletions cut 0 bases from V and 4 bases from J, with 6 bases between. Germline-derived CDR1 and CDR2 are LNHNV and YYDKDF (reference sequence). This CDR3 region has 14 residues.